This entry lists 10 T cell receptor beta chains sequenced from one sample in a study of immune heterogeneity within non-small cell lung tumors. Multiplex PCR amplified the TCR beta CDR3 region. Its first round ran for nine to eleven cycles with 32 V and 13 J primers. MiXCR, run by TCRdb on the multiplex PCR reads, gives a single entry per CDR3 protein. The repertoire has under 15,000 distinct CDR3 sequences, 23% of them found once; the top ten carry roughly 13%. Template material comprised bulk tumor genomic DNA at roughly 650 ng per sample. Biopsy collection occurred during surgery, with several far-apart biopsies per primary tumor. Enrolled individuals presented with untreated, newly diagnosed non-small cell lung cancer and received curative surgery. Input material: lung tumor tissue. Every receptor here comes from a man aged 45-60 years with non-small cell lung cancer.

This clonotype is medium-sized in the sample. CDR3 in amino acids: CSVRGDGNEQYF. The CDR3 DNA reads as TGCAGCGTTCGGGGGGATGGGAATGAGCAGTACTTC. The chain employs TRBV29-1 and TRBJ2-7; 7 nucleotides line up with TRBD2. The CDR3 is 12 residues long. V was clipped by 5 bases and J by 7 bases; unmatched bases: 8. Looked up from germline, CDR1 is SQVTM and CDR2 is ANQGSEA.

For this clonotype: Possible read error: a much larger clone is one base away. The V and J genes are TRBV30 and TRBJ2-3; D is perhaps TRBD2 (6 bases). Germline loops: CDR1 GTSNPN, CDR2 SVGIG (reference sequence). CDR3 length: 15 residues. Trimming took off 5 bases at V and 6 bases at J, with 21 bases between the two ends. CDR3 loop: CAWGAVGGLRDTQYF. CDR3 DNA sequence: TGTGCCTGGGGCGCGGTGGGGGGACTTAGGGATACGCAGTATTTT.

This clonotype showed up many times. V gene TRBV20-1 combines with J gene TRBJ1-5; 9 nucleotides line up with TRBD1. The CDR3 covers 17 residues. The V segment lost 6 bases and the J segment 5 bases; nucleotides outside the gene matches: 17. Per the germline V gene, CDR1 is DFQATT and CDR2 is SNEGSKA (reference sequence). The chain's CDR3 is CSALTGGAFGGDQPQHF. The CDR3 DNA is TGCAGTGCACTAACAGGGGGCGCGTTTGGAGGGGATCAGCCCCAGCATTTT.

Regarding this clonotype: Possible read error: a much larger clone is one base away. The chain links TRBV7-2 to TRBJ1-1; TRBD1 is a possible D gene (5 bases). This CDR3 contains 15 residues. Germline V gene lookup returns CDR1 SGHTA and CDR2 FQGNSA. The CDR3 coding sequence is TGTTCCAGCAGCTTAGCCGGAGGGAGGGGCACTGAAGCTTTCTTT. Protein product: CSSSLAGGRGTEAFF.

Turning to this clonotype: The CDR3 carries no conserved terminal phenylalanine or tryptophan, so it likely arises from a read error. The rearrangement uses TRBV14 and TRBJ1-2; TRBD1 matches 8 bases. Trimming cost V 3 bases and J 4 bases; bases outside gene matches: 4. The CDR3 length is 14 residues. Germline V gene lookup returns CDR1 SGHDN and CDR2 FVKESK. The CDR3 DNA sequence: TGTGCCAGCAGCCATCCGGGACAGGCCTATGGCTACACCTTA. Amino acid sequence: CASSHPGQAYGYTL.

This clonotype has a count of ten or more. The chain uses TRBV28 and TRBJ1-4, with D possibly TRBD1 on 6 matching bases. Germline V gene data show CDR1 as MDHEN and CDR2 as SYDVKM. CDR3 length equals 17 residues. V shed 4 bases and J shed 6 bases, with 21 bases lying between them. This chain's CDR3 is CASSYKTPRGADEKLFF. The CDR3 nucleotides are TGTGCCAGCAGTTACAAAACCCCCAGGGGTGCTGATGAAAAACTGTTTTTT.

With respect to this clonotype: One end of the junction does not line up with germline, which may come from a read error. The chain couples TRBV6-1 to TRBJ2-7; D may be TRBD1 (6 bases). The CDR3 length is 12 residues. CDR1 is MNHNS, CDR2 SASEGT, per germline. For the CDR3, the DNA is TGTTCCAGCACCGGGACAACCTACGAGCATTACTTC. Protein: CSSTGTTYEHYF.

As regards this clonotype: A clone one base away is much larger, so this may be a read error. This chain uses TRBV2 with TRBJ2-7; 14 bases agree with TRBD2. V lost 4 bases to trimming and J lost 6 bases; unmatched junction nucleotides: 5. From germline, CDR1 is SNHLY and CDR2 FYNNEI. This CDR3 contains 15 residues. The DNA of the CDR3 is TGTGCCAGCAGTGGGGGACTAGCGGGAGCTTGCGAGCAGTACTTC. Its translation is CASSGGLAGACEQYF.

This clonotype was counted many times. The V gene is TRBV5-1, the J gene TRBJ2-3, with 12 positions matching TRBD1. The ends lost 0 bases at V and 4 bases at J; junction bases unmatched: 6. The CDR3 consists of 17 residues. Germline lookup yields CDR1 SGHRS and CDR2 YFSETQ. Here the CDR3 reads CASSLVPGQGASDTQYF. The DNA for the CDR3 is TGCGCCAGCAGCTTGGTCCCGGGACAGGGGGCTTCAGATACGCAGTATTTT.

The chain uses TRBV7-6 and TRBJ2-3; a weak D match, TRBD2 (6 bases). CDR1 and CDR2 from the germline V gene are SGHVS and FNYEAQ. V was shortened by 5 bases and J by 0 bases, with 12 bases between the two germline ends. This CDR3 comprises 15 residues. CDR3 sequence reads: CASSQRGYSTDTQYF. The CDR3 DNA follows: TGTGCCAGCAGCCAACGGGGGTATAGCACAGATACGCAGTATTTT.